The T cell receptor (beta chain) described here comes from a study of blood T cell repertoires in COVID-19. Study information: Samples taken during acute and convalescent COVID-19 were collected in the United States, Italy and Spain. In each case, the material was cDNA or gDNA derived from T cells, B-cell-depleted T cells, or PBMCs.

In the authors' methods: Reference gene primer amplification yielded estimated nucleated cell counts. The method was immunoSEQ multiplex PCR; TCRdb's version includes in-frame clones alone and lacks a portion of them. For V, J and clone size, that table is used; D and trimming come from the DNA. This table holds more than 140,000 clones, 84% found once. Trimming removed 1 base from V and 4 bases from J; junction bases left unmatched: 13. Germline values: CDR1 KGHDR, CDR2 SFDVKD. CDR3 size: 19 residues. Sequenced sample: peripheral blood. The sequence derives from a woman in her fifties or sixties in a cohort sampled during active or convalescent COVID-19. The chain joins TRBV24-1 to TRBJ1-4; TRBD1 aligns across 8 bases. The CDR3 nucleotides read TGTGCCACCAGTGATTTTCCCCCGGGACAGGAGGCCCTTAATGAAAAACTGTTTTTT. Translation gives CATSDFPPGQEALNEKLFF.